This TCR beta chain was identified during a study of T-cell reconstitution after alpha-beta-depleted transplantation in children. Comments on this clonotype: Its antigen is currently unknown.

Using unique molecular identifiers, the investigators prepared the TCRbeta library. Via MiXCR, TCRdb re-called the PCR reads, giving one row per CDR3 protein. The repertoire has roughly 570,000 distinct CDR3 sequences, 27% of them found once; the top ten carry approximately 39%. Study findings and constraints: Among T cells one year after transplant, newly produced cells accounted for most counts and diversity. Expanded graft clones numbering several hundred reportedly gave rise to alpha-beta T cells about two months after transplant. Elevated TCRbeta diversity at day 60 was traced, in some patients, to surviving recipient T cells and thymic progenitors.

This CDR3 is 18 amino acids long. Per germline, CDR1 MNHEY and CDR2 SMNVEV (reference sequence). The germline V and J ends were trimmed by 3 bases and 0 bases, with 19 bases remaining between them. Source: PBMCs, taken before TCRalphabeta/CD19-depleted stem cell transplant. This receptor was obtained from a boy under two years old with Wiskott-Aldrich syndrome, due to receive a stem cell transplant. The V gene is TRBV27, the J gene TRBJ2-3; possibly TRBD1 for D (5 bases). The chain's CDR3 is CASSFGSGIPPSTDTQYF. The CDR3 DNA follows: TGTGCCAGCAGTTTTGGGTCAGGGATTCCACCTAGCACAGATACGCAGTATTTT.